One sample yielded the 4 T cell receptor beta chains listed below, sequenced in a study of cytomegalovirus exposure and HLA in healthy donors. This table comes from immunoSEQ multiplex PCR, and its TCRdb copy is limited to in-frame clones, with some not included. The table has about 150,000 clones, approximately 93% seen once. The sample consisted of PBMCs. The receptors were gathered from a man younger than 35 in good health and CMV-seronegative.

This chain joins TRBV5-4 and TRBJ1-1, with 10 bases aligning to TRBD1. Germline CDR1 SGHNT, CDR2 YYREEE (reference sequence). This CDR3 region has 14 residues. Unmatched junction bases numbered 8, after V lost 4 bases and J lost 8 bases. The CDR3: CASSLGQGHGEAFF. CDR3 sequence (DNA): TGTGCCAGCAGCCTGGGACAGGGGCATGGAGAAGCTTTCTTT.

The gene calls are TRBV11-3 and TRBJ2-1; TRBD2 aligns across 9 bases. The CDR3 length is 16 residues. Germline V lookup: CDR1 SGHNT, CDR2 YENEEA. The trim removed 5 bases at V and 5 bases at J, leaving 10 bases unmatched. Here the CDR3 DNA reads TGTGCCAGCAGCACCCGAGCGGGAGGTACCCACAATGAGCAGTTCTTC. This sequence encodes CASSTRAGGTHNEQFF.

The chain combines TRBV5-6 with TRBJ1-3, with TRBD1 as a possible D gene (6 bases). CDR1 and CDR2 (germline): SGHDT, YYEEEE. The length of the CDR3 is 13 residues. V lost 6 bases to trimming and J lost 3 bases, with 10 bases between them. CDR3: CASNGQFGNTIYF. The CDR3 nucleotides are TGTGCCAGCAACGGACAGTTTGGAAACACCATATATTTT.

The rearrangement links TRBV10-3 to TRBJ2-7, with D maybe TRBD2 (5 bases). CDR3 size: 16 residues. V dropped 1 base and J dropped 1 base, with 14 bases sitting between them. In germline, CDR1 is ENHRY, CDR2 SYGVKD. The DNA of the CDR3 is TGTGCCATCAGTGAGTATGGGCTAGCTCCTTCCTACGAGCAGTACGTC. Protein product: CAISEYGLAPSYEQYV.